This TCR beta chain emerged from a study of CD8+CD57+ T cells in acquired aplastic anemia. Study-level findings and limits: Roughly 31 was the count of CD8+ CDR3 sequences that patients shared with controls. Patients and controls were not found to differ significantly in CD8+ Simpson's diversity.

Details on this clonotype: The antigen remains undetermined.

For sequencing, patients were chosen who had shown expansion of CD8+CD57+ cells by flow cytometry. The cohort consisted entirely of patients having severe acquired aplastic anemia. No therapy was given to patients before blood sampling. V shed 0 bases and J 1 base; nucleotides not matched to a gene: 10. The CDR3 totals 19 residues. Germline values: CDR1 PRHDT, CDR2 FYEKMQ (reference sequence). Using genomic DNA as the template, TCR beta VDJ and CDR3 profiling was carried out. TCRdb processed the reads anew with MiXCR; each CDR3 protein has one entry. The table shows about 160,000 distinct CDR3 sequences, with around half occurring only once.

V gene TRBV13 combines with J gene TRBJ2-2; 8 bases line up with TRBD1. The TCR originated in a human donor with aplastic anemia. What was sequenced was sorted CD4+, CD8+, or CD8+CD57+ T cells (not recorded which) from PBMCs. CDR3 sequence (DNA): TGTGCCAGCAGCTTAGGCACAGGGGGGTCCCGAATGAACACCGGGGAGCTGTTTTTT. Protein sequence: CASSLGTGGSRMNTGELFF.